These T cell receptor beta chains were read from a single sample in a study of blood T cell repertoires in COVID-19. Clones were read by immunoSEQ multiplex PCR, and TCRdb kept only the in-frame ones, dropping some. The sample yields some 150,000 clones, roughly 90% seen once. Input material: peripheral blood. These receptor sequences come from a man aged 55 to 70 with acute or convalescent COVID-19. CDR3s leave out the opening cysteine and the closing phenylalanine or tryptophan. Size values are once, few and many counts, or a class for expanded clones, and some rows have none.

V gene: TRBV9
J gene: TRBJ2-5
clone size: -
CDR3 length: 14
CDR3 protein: ASSVGLAGGRETQY

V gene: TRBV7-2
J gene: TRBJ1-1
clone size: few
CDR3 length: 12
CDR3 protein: ASSAWTGGTEAF

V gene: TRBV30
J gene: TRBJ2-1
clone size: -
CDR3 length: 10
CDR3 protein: AWGGTYNEQF

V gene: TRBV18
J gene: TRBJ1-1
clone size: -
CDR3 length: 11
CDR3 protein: ASRTGRNTEAF

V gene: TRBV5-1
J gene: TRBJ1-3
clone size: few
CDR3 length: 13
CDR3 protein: ASSLEGQSFNTIY

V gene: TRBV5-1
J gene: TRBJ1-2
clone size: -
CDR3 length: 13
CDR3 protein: ASSLDIDRPYGYT

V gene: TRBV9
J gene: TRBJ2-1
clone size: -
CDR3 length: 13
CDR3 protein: ASSVGTSSYNEQF

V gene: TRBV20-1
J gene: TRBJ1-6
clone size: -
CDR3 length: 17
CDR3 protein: SASTLEGRGSSYNSPLH

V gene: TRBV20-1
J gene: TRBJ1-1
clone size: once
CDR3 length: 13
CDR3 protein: SASGGQGAVKEAF

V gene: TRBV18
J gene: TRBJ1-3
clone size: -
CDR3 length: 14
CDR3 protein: ASSSGQLRSGNTIY

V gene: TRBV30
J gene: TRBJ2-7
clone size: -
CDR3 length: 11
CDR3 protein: AWRTGGRDEQY

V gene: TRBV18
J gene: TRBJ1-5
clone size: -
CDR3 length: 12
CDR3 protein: ASSRQDSNQPQH

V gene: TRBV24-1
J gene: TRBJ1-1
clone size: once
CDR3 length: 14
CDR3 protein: ATSGTGDSQNTEAF

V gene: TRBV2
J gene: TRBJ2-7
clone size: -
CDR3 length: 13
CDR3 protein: ASTVGQGDPYEQY

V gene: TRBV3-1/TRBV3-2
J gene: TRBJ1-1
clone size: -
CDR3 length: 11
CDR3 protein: ASTRERGATAF

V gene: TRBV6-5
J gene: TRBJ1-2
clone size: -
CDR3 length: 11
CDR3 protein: ASSYRDNYGYT

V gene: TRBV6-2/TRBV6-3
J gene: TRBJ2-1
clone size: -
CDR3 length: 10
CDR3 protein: ASSLLARAQF

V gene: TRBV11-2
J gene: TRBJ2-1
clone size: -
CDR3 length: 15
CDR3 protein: ASSPLIGGQAGNEQF

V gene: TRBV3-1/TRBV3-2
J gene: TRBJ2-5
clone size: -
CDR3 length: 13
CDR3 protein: ASSQSAGAWETQY

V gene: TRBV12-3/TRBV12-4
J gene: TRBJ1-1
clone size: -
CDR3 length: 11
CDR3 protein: ASSFWEQGGAF

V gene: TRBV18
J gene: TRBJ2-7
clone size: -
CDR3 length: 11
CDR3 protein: ASSKAPFYEQY

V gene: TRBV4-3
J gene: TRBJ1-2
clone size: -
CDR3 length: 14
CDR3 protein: ASAPGTGGNSGGYT

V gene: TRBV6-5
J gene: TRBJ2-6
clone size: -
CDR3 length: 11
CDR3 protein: ASRSTGANVLT

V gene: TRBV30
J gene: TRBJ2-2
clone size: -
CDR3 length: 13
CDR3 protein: AIPPSGRNTGELF

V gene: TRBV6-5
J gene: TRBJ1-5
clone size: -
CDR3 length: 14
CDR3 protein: ASSYLGTGAYQPQH

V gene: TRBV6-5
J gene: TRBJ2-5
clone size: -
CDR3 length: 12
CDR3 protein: ATTGTRFPETQY

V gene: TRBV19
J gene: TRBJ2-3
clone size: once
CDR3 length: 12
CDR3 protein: ASSWGTEPDTQY

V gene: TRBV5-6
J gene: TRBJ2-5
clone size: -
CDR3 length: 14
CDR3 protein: ASSLFAPGGQETQY

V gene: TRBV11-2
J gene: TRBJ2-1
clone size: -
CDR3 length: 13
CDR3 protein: ASSWGQGARNEQF

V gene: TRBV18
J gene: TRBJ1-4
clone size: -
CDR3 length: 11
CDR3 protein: ASSARANEKLF

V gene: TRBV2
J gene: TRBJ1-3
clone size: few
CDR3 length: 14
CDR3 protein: ASKLTLSDTGNTIY

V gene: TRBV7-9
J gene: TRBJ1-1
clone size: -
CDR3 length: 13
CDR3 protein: ASSLTTGGKTEAF

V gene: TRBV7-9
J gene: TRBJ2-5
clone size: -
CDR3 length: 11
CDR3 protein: ASSFRQGETQY

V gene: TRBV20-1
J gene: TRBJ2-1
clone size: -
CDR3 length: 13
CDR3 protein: SASLSGGALNEQF

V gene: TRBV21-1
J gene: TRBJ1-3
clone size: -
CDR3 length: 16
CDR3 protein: ASSRTGGGGAPGNTIY

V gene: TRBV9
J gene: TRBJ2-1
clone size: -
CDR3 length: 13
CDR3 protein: ASSVTGDPYNEQF

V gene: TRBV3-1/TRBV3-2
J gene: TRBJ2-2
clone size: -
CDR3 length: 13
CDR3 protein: ASSQGAGYGGELF

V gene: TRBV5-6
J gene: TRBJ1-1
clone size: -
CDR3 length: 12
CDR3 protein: ASSLGRGSTEAF

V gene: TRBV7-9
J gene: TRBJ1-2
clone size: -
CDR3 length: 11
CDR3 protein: ASSPTLNYGYT

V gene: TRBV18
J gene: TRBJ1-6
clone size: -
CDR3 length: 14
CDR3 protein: ASSLGPGGENSPLH

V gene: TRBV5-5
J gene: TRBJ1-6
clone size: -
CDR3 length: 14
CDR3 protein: ASSLGTGANNSPLH

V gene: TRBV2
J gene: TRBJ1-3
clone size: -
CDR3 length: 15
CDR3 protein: ASSEGTGFHSGNTIY

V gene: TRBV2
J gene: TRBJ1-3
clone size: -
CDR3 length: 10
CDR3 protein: ASSGSGNTIY

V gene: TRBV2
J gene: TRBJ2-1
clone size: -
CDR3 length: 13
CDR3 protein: ASSATGTSYNEQF

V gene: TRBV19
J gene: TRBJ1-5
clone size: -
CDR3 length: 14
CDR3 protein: ASSSMTGGGNQPQH

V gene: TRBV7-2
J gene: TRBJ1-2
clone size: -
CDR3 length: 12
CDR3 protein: ASSPGHSNYGYT

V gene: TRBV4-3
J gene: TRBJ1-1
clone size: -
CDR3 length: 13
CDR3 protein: ASSQDRVKNTEAF

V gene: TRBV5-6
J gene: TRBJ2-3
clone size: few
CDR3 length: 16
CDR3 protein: ASSSPRRQGPRTDTQY

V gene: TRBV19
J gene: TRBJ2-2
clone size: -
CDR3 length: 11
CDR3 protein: ASSLDLTGELF

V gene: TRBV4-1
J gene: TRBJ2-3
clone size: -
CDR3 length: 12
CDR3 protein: ASSQGGSTDTQY

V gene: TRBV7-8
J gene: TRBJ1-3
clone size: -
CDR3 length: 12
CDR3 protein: ASSLGRPPYTIY

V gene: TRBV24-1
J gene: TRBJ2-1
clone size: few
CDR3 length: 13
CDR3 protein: ATSDFSGGLNEQF

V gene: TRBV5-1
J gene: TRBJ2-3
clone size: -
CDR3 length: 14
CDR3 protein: ASSKGLADYTDTQY

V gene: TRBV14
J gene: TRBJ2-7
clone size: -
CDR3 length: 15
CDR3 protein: ASSQDAAKRRHYEQY

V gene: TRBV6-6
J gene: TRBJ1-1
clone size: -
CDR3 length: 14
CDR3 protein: ASSYSGAGANTEAF

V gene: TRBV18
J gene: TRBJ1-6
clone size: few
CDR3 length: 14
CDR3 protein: ASSPPGDRTISPLH

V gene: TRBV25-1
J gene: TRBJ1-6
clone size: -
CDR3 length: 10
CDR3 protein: ASGEQNSPLH